These T cell receptor beta chains were read from a single sample in a study of T cells in Graves' hyperthyroidism and ophthalmopathy. TCRdb independently ran MiXCR on the multiplex PCR reads; one entry per CDR3 protein. The sample contains nearly 750,000 distinct CDR3 sequences, approximately 36% of which appear only once. The sample taken for sequencing was blood. The source is a woman in her thirties or forties with Graves' hyperthyroidism. Each CDR3 is given with its conserved first and last residue. D genes are given only for firm matches. Not all rows give a size; the values are once, few, many and, for expanded clones, a class.

abundance | j_gene | v_gene | d_gene | CDR3aa | CDR3nt
many | TRBJ1-2 | TRBV2 | TRBD1 | CASTITGGGNGYTF | TGTGCCAGCACGATCACAGGGGGAGGTAATGGCTACACCTTC
few | TRBJ2-2 | TRBV9 | - | CASSVGGWGTGELFF | TGTGCCAGCAGCGTAGGAGGATGGGGGACCGGGGAGCTGTTTTTT
many | TRBJ1-2 | TRBV9 | - | CASSVDQGANYGYTF | TGTGCCAGCAGCGTAGATCAAGGAGCTAACTATGGCTACACCTTC
few | TRBJ2-7 | TRBV10-3 | TRBD1 | CAGASGTVSYEQYF | TGTGCCGGGGCATCCGGGACAGTCTCCTACGAGCAGTACTTC
many | TRBJ1-3 | TRBV7-9 | - | CASSSETSSGNTIYF | TGTGCCAGCAGTTCAGAGACGTCCTCTGGAAACACCATATATTTT
- | TRBJ2-7 | TRBV10-3 | - | CASQMGAVPYEQYF | TGTGCCAGCCAAATGGGGGCCGTTCCCTACGAGCAGTACTTC
- | TRBJ1-5 | TRBV6-5 | - | CASSYRGDGNQPQHF | TGTGCCAGCAGTTACCGGGGGGATGGCAATCAGCCCCAGCATTTT
- | TRBJ2-2 | TRBV7-7 | TRBD2 | CASSNGLAGEPTGELFF | TGTGCTAGCAGCAACGGACTAGCGGGGGAGCCCACCGGGGAGCTGTTTTTT
many | TRBJ2-6 | TRBV6-5 | - | CASLGAGGANVLTF | TGTGCCAGTCTCGGGGCGGGTGGGGCCAACGTCCTGACTTTC
few | TRBJ2-7 | TRBV24-1 | - | CATSGFGWGEQYF | TGTGCCACCAGCGGTTTTGGATGGGGCGAGCAGTACTTC
- | TRBJ2-5 | TRBV5-1 | - | CASSFHTGRETQYF | TGCGCCAGCAGCTTCCATACAGGGCGAGAGACCCAGTACTTC
- | TRBJ2-1 | TRBV20-1 | - | CSARGQTYNEQFF | TGCAGTGCTAGAGGGCAGACCTACAATGAGCAGTTCTTC
once | TRBJ2-2 | TRBV5-4 | TRBD1 | CASSLSGQGIGELFF | TGTGCCAGCAGCCTTTCGGGACAGGGGATCGGGGAGCTGTTTTTT
- | TRBJ1-1 | TRBV6-6 | - | CASSPSWESTEAFF | TGTGCCAGCAGCCCATCTTGGGAGTCCACTGAAGCTTTCTTT
- | TRBJ1-1 | TRBV5-6 | - | CASSRGHQGTEAFF | TGTGCCAGCAGCCGGGGACACCAGGGCACTGAAGCTTTCTTT
many | TRBJ1-2 | TRBV19 | TRBD1 | CASTDGTDISYTF | TGTGCCAGTACCGACGGGACAGACATATCCTACACCTTC
many | TRBJ2-7 | TRBV20-1 | - | CSARDLKGSSYEQYF | TGCAGTGCTAGAGATCTCAAGGGTAGCTCCTACGAGCAGTACTTC
- | TRBJ1-4 | TRBV19 | - | CATGRGAEKLFF | TGTGCCACAGGAAGGGGTGCTGAAAAACTGTTTTTT
- | TRBJ2-2 | TRBV30 | TRBD2 | CAWKISGLANTGELFF | TGTGCCTGGAAGATTAGCGGGTTAGCGAACACCGGGGAGCTGTTTTTT
- | TRBJ1-3 | TRBV14 | - | CASSPRYWAGNTIYF | TGTGCCAGCAGCCCCCGGTACTGGGCTGGAAACACCATATATTTT
many | TRBJ1-5 | TRBV12-3/TRBV12-4 | - | CASSFQVSNQPQHF | TGTGCCAGCAGTTTCCAAGTTAGCAATCAGCCCCAGCATTTT
few | TRBJ1-4 | TRBV6-1 | - | CASSLHRAMYEKLFF | TGTGCCAGCAGCCTTCACCGGGCGATGTATGAAAAACTGTTTTTT
few | TRBJ2-2 | TRBV7-9 | TRBD1 | CASRRRDRGRELVGELFF | TGTGCCAGCCGCCGACGGGACAGGGGGCGCGAATTGGTCGGGGAGCTGTTTTTT
many | TRBJ1-4 | TRBV2 | - | CASSGTREKLFF | TGTGCCAGCAGTGGAACGCGAGAAAAACTGTTTTTT
many | TRBJ2-5 | TRBV29-1 | TRBD2 | CSVATSGYQETQYF | TGCAGCGTTGCTACTAGCGGCTACCAAGAGACCCAGTACTTC
many | TRBJ1-6 | TRBV4-3 | - | CASSQVRHSPLHF | TGCGCCAGCAGCCAAGTTCGCCATTCACCCCTCCACTTT
many | TRBJ1-2 | TRBV12-3/TRBV12-4 | TRBD1 | CASRRTGIYGYTF | TGTGCCAGCAGGAGGACAGGGATCTATGGCTACACCTTC
- | TRBJ2-7 | TRBV2 | TRBD2 | CASKSGASGIYEQYF | TGTGCCAGCAAATCAGGGGCTAGCGGGATATACGAGCAGTACTTC
- | TRBJ1-5 | TRBV19 | TRBD1 | CASSIDPRPGQGASPQHF | TGTGCCAGTAGTATAGATCCCCGACCGGGACAGGGTGCCTCGCCCCAGCATTTT
- | TRBJ1-5 | TRBV20-1 | - | CSARRAGETQHF | TGCAGTGCCCGCCGGGCCGGAGAGACCCAGCATTTT
few | TRBJ1-2 | TRBV7-3 | - | CASSLTARTGYTF | TGTGCCAGCAGCTTAACCGCAAGGACGGGCTACACCTTC
few | TRBJ2-7 | TRBV7-9 | - | CASSGQVQNFYEQYF | TGTGCCAGCAGCGGACAAGTCCAAAATTTCTACGAGCAGTACTTC
- | TRBJ2-7 | TRBV5-1 | - | CASSLVSGFSYEQYF | TGCGCCAGCAGCTTGGTGTCGGGATTCTCCTACGAGCAGTACTTC
many | TRBJ2-7 | TRBV10-3 | - | CAISGGKFDGGQTYEQYF | TGTGCCATCAGTGGGGGTAAATTTGACGGGGGGCAAACCTACGAGCAGTACTTC
- | TRBJ1-1 | TRBV19 | - | CASSMKGVGGFKMNTEAFF | TGTGCCAGTAGTATGAAAGGGGTCGGAGGGTTCAAAATGAACACTGAAGCTTTCTTT
few | TRBJ2-7 | TRBV3-1 | - | CASSQVASPTYEQYF | TGTGCCAGCAGCCAAGTGGCTTCCCCGACCTACGAGCAGTACTTC
- | TRBJ1-4 | TRBV5-1 | - | CASREGLPPTNEKLFF | TGCGCCAGCAGAGAGGGGCTCCCCCCAACTAATGAAAAACTGTTTTTT
many | TRBJ2-7 | TRBV7-9 | - | CASSFKSYEQYF | TGTGCCAGCAGCTTTAAGAGCTACGAGCAGTACTTC
- | TRBJ2-5 | TRBV29-1 | TRBD1 | CSVERGLEAQYF | TGCAGCGTTGAAAGGGGGCTGGAGGCCCAGTACTTC
- | TRBJ2-2 | TRBV10-3 | TRBD1 | CAISSGGGELFF | TGTGCCATCAGCTCAGGGGGCGGAGAGCTGTTTTTT
- | TRBJ1-1 | TRBV14 | - | CASSQGSGARTEAFF | TGTGCCAGCAGCCAGGGATCAGGGGCACGGACTGAAGCTTTCTTT
- | TRBJ1-2 | TRBV15 | - | CATSRTTGAFYGYTF | TGTGCCACCAGCAGGACGACAGGAGCCTTCTATGGCTACACCTTC
few | TRBJ2-2 | TRBV2 | - | CASSSARTANTGELFF | TGTGCCAGCAGCTCGGCCCGGACAGCCAACACCGGGGAGCTGTTTTTT
- | TRBJ1-4 | TRBV2 | - | CASSSTPGNEKLFF | TGTGCCAGCAGTTCGACCCCAGGGAATGAAAAACTGTTTTTT
- | TRBJ2-6 | TRBV5-5 | - | CASSLEGGNGANVLTF | TGTGCCAGCAGCTTGGAAGGGGGAAATGGGGCCAACGTCCTGACTTTC
- | TRBJ1-3 | TRBV7-6 | - | CASRLDSGNTIYF | TGTGCCAGCCGATTGGACTCTGGAAACACCATATATTTT
- | TRBJ2-3 | TRBV6-1 | TRBD2 | CASSEKAGGNTDTQYF | TGTGCCAGCAGTGAAAAAGCGGGGGGGAACACAGATACGCAGTATTTT
- | TRBJ2-2 | TRBV2 | - | CASSPWSTGGLFF | TGTGCCAGCAGCCCCTGGAGCACCGGGGGGCTGTTTTTT
- | TRBJ1-2 | TRBV29-1 | - | CSARGTMGGYTF | TGCAGCGCTCGGGGGACCATGGGCGGCTACACCTTC